This TCR beta chain was profiled in a study of T cells in Graves' hyperthyroidism and ophthalmopathy (dated by TCRdb to about 2019). Looking at the study overall: Peripheral blood was collected at initial diagnosis, before any treatment. A discovery cohort of approximately 97 patients, 43 with Graves' ophthalmopathy and approximately 57 with stable Graves' hyperthyroidism, was used to find distinguishing TCR V-J signatures. Prospective prediction of ophthalmopathy was tested in an independent validation cohort consisting of 18 hyperthyroidism patients and 17 patients who later progressed to ophthalmopathy. The 100 discovery patients were randomly divided into training and test sets at a 7:3 ratio. In addition, the study compared T-cell repertoires in thyroid tissue and in blood from roughly six Graves' hyperthyroidism patients. After sampling, hyperthyroidism patients received methimazole starting at 30 mg daily, and ophthalmopathy patients received high-dose intravenous methylprednisolone. The paper reports TCR Vbeta CDR3 sequencing of approximately 140 peripheral blood samples: around 45 ophthalmopathy, under 80 hyperthyroidism and 17 progressor patients.

The CDR3 holds 14 amino acids from the cysteine to the phenylalanine. Only CDR3 DNA is held: 42 bases, read in frame from base 1. CDR1 and CDR2 (MNHEY, SMNVEV) derive from the germline V gene (reference sequence). V lost 10 bases and J lost 3 bases; the stretch between them is 19 bases long. This clonotype was seen many times. There is no known antigen for this receptor. Per-base quality was not reported, and no clone a single base away is much larger than it. The TCR beta CDR3 regions were amplified from RNA transcripts. The first round of RT-PCR for the TCR CDR3 was performed with the HTBI primer set and the Qiagen OneStep RT-PCR kit. A second multiplex PCR round built the libraries, followed by size selection and purification. Sequencing of the libraries was done on an Illumina HiSeq2000 using paired-end 100 bp reads. In the original analysis: SOAPnuke was used to process the raw data, removing reads that contained adapters or uncalled bases, had a mean Phred below 15, or lacked an exact match to the constant primer or identifier. COPE v1.2.5 was used to merge the high-quality paired reads, and each unique nucleotide sequence was defined as a clonotype. MiTCR v1.1 was used to align the clonotypes against IMGT TRBV, TRBD and TRBJ reference segments. Analysis was restricted to V-J combinations with a frequency above 0.0001, which covered 98% to 99.2% of repertoires. The TCS score was defined as the ratio of F50 (clonal expansion) to E x V (chaos), calculated using BLOSUM62-based TCRdist between CDR3 peptides within each V-J. Welch's t-statistics and random forest reduced fewer than 600 V-J features to 13, which were used in a naive Bayes classifier (R e1071). TCRdb reprocessing: public reads trimmed at Q25 with fastp, clones called with MiXCR, in-frame beta chains kept. All rows with the same CDR3 protein become a single entry with the most common DNA and genes. None of the V and J calls come from the authors' own analysis; TCRdb made them. This sample is represented by over 250,000 distinct CDR3 sequences; approximately 15% of them were singletons. The ten largest clones add up to around 57% of the sample.

What the research found in general, with its limitations: In cross-validation, a model built on a 13 V-J signature told ophthalmopathy apart from stable hyperthyroidism with 87.88% sensitivity and roughly 81% specificity, and in testing the same model reached 80%/75%. During validation, the model predicted progression to ophthalmopathy a median of about 5.9 months ahead of onset, with more than 60% sensitivity and 72.22% specificity. Most expanded thyroid clonotypes (frequency above 0.001) were also detected in blood, a finding suggesting that blood repertoires may reflect thyroid immune responses. No statistical method was used to fix the sample size in advance, and group allocation was not hidden from the investigators.

Ophthalmopathy patients had moderately to severely active disease, with a Clinical Activity Score of 3 or more, a NOSPECS grade of 4 or more, and a disease duration of less than 3 months. Any patient with an uncontrolled infection, another autoimmune disease, pregnancy or lactation was excluded. Diagnoses were established on the basis of clinical symptoms, serum thyroxine and TRAb, thyroid ultrasound, and orbital computed tomography. PBMCs were separated from 10 ml of fresh peripheral blood using Ficoll-Paque density gradient centrifugation. Trizol reagent was used to extract total RNA, and RNA quality was then checked on an Agilent 2100 Bioanalyzer.

In this chain, TRBV27 is recombined with TRBJ2-7; the D gene is perhaps TRBD1 or TRBD2, each of them matching over 6 bases. The sample was blood. The sequence was obtained from a woman aged 55-75 years with Graves' ophthalmopathy. The CDR3: CATKKGGHIYEQYF. The nucleotide sequence reads TGTGCCACCAAAAAGGGGGGACACATCTACGAGCAGTACTTC.